A selection of T cell receptor beta chains follows, all from one sample in a study of T-cell memory formation after mild COVID-19. One entry per CDR3 protein results from TCRdb running MiXCR on the 5' RACE reads. Of approximately 30,000 distinct CDR3 sequences detected, about 16% appear once; the ten largest clones hold 1.4%. Material: PBMCs or a T cell subset sorted from them (not recorded which). These receptors were obtained from an adult who had mild COVID-19 (a few samples of this study predate the infection). Cell type and time point are not known. CDR3s include the opening cysteine and the closing phenylalanine or tryptophan. A D gene is named only where the DNA matches it firmly. Expanded clones get a size class; other rows say once, few or many, or leave the size out.

TRBJ2-7,TRBV7-8,TRBD1,many,CASSPGTGGRYEQYF,TGTGCCAGCAGCCCTGGGACAGGGGGCCGATACGAGCAGTACTTC
TRBJ2-1,TRBV13,TRBD2,many,CASSLRAGGYNEQFF,TGTGCCAGCAGCTTACGAGCGGGAGGGTACAATGAGCAGTTCTTC
TRBJ1-5,TRBV5-1,-,many,CASRKTGDSNQPQHF,TGCGCCAGCAGGAAAACAGGAGATAGCAATCAGCCCCAGCATTTT
TRBJ1-6,TRBV7-3,-,many,CASSLFQGKGSPLHF,TGTGCCAGCAGCTTATTCCAGGGAAAAGGATCACCCCTCCACTTT
TRBJ2-7,TRBV5-1,-,many,CASSGLGDYEQYF,TGCGCCAGCAGCGGGCTGGGGGACTACGAGCAGTACTTC
TRBJ2-1,TRBV7-3,-,many,CASSSKPYSGGYNEQFF,TGTGCCAGCAGCTCTAAACCCTACAGCGGTGGATACAATGAGCAGTTCTTC
TRBJ2-7,TRBV3-1,-,few,CASSLSILYEQYF,TGTGCCAGCAGCCTCTCTATACTCTACGAGCAGTACTTC
TRBJ1-2,TRBV6-1,-,many,CASSRGKYGYTF,TGTGCCAGCAGTCGGGGAAAATACGGCTACACCTTC
TRBJ2-7,TRBV3-1,TRBD1,many,CASSLTTGIYEQYF,TGTGCCAGCAGTCTCACGACAGGGATCTACGAGCAGTACTTC
TRBJ1-2,TRBV12-3/TRBV12-4,-,many,CASSLLTGSYYGYTF,TGTGCCAGCAGTTTACTAACCGGGAGCTATTATGGCTACACCTTC
TRBJ1-1,TRBV3-1,TRBD1,many,CASSQGTGGPEAFF,TGTGCCAGCAGCCAAGGAACAGGGGGCCCTGAAGCTTTCTTT
TRBJ1-5,TRBV19,-,few,CASSIGKGMRPYSNQPQHF,TGTGCCAGTAGTATAGGTAAGGGAATGCGCCCTTATAGCAATCAGCCCCAGCATTTT
TRBJ2-3,TRBV12-3/TRBV12-4,TRBD1,many,CASRWDRGSGDTQYF,TGTGCCAGCAGGTGGGACAGGGGATCGGGAGATACGCAGTATTTT
TRBJ2-3,TRBV3-1,-,-,CASRAVRGNTDTQYF,TGTGCCAGCAGAGCCGTCCGGGGGAACACAGATACGCAGTATTTT
TRBJ2-6,TRBV6-5,-,-,CASSLTGPGANVLTF,TGTGCCAGCAGTTTGACAGGCCCTGGGGCCAACGTCCTGACTTTC
TRBJ1-1,TRBV7-6,TRBD1,once,CASSLDRGRTMNTEAFF,TGTGCCAGCAGCCTCGACAGGGGTCGCACCATGAACACTGAAGCTTTCTTT
TRBJ2-7,TRBV4-3,TRBD2,many,CASSQDQVRAGNEQYF,TGCGCCAGCAGCCAAGACCAGGTCAGAGCGGGAAACGAGCAGTACTTC
TRBJ2-5,TRBV12-3/TRBV12-4,TRBD1,-,CASSLALNRGVQETQYF,TGTGCCAGCAGTTTAGCGCTTAACAGGGGCGTCCAAGAGACCCAGTACTTC
TRBJ1-2,TRBV12-3/TRBV12-4,-,many,CASSPSRVYGYTF,TGTGCCAGCAGCCCTAGCAGGGTCTATGGCTACACCTTC
TRBJ1-1,TRBV4-3,TRBD1,many,CASSQRQGDEAFF,TGCGCCAGCAGCCAGCGACAGGGGGATGAAGCTTTCTTT
TRBJ2-7,TRBV7-7,TRBD2,-,CASSFLRTSGNYEQYF,TGTGCTAGCAGCTTCCTCCGGACTAGCGGGAACTACGAGCAGTACTTC
TRBJ1-2,TRBV25-1,TRBD1,medium-sized,CASNPGGEGYTF,TGTGCCAGTAACCCAGGGGGAGAGGGCTACACCTTC
TRBJ2-7,TRBV24-1,-,many,CATSDYRVSYEQYF,TGTGCCACCAGTGATTACAGGGTATCCTACGAGCAGTACTTC
TRBJ1-3,TRBV7-9,-,-,CASSASTGSGNTIYF,TGTGCCAGCAGCGCCTCGACAGGCTCTGGAAACACCATATATTTT
TRBJ2-1,TRBV20-1,-,many,CSAHELLAEKYNEQFF,TGCAGTGCTCATGAATTACTAGCAGAGAAGTACAATGAGCAGTTCTTC
TRBJ2-1,TRBV18,TRBD1,few,CASSPSLYRQGNNEQFF,TGTGCCAGCTCACCCTCCCTCTACAGACAGGGGAACAATGAGCAGTTCTTC
TRBJ2-7,TRBV30,TRBD1,many,CASSRGTGALGYEQYF,TGTGCCTCCAGTCGGGGGACAGGAGCTTTAGGTTACGAGCAGTACTTC
TRBJ1-5,TRBV12-3/TRBV12-4,TRBD1,medium-sized,CASSLGQGGQPQHF,TGTGCCAGCAGTTTGGGACAGGGTGGACAGCCCCAGCATTTT
TRBJ1-3,TRBV7-3,-,many,CASSSGPSISGNTIYF,TGTGCCAGCAGCTCCGGACCCTCAATTTCTGGAAACACCATATATTTT
TRBJ1-1,TRBV5-1,-,many,CASTIDRNTEAFF,TGCGCCAGCACAATCGACAGAAACACTGAAGCTTTCTTT
TRBJ1-2,TRBV6-1,TRBD1,many,CASSADLGTGERGYTF,TGTGCCAGCAGTGCAGATCTCGGGACAGGGGAGAGAGGCTACACCTTC
TRBJ1-1,TRBV12-3/TRBV12-4,TRBD1,many,CASSPGQGGAFF,TGTGCCAGCAGCCCCGGACAGGGGGGGGCTTTCTTT
TRBJ1-5,TRBV3-1,-,many,CASSPRYNQPQHF,TGTGCCAGCAGCCCCAGGTACAATCAGCCCCAGCATTTT
TRBJ1-4,TRBV12-3/TRBV12-4,TRBD1,many,CASRIWGQRNEKLFF,TGTGCCAGCAGAATTTGGGGACAGCGAAATGAAAAACTGTTTTTT
TRBJ1-3,TRBV29-1,-,few,CSGELGNTIYF,TGCAGCGGGGAACTTGGAAACACCATATATTTT
TRBJ2-3,TRBV7-3,-,many,CASSFLGLDTQYF,TGTGCCAGCAGCTTTCTCGGGCTGGATACGCAGTATTTT
TRBJ1-5,TRBV7-7,-,few,CASSLGSFSGNVPLHSNQPQHF,TGTGCTAGCAGCTTAGGTTCCTTTAGTGGCAACGTCCCGCTTCATAGCAATCAGCCCCAGCATTTT
TRBJ1-1,TRBV18,-,many,CASSPSTVGTEAFF,TGTGCCAGCTCACCATCGACAGTTGGCACTGAAGCTTTCTTT
TRBJ2-1,TRBV29-1,TRBD1,many,CSVEQRTGALNEQFF,TGCAGCGTTGAACAAAGGACAGGGGCTCTAAATGAGCAGTTCTTC
TRBJ1-2,TRBV14,-,many,CASNPSGSYGYTF,TGTGCCAGCAACCCCTCAGGGAGCTATGGCTACACCTTC
TRBJ2-7,TRBV4-2,-,many,CASSHDPGSYEQYF,TGTGCCAGCAGCCACGATCCGGGATCCTACGAGCAGTACTTC
TRBJ2-3,TRBV5-4,-,few,CASSLASDTQYF,TGTGCCAGCAGCTTGGCATCAGATACGCAGTATTTT
TRBJ2-7,TRBV10-3,TRBD1,many,CATGGQDVYEQYF,TGTGCCACCGGCGGACAGGATGTTTACGAGCAGTACTTC
TRBJ1-2,TRBV20-1,-,-,CSARVGYGYTF,TGCAGTGCTAGAGTGGGCTATGGCTACACCTTC
TRBJ2-6,TRBV5-1,TRBD1,many,CASARTGGISGANVLTF,TGCGCCAGCGCAAGGACAGGGGGCATTAGTGGGGCCAACGTCCTGACTTTC
TRBJ2-1,TRBV18,-,many,CASSPRDTSYNEQFF,TGTGCCAGCTCTCCACGGGATACGTCCTACAATGAGCAGTTCTTC
TRBJ2-7,TRBV3-1,-,few,CASSQTVTYEQYF,TGTGCCAGCAGCCAGACTGTAACCTACGAGCAGTACTTC
TRBJ2-7,TRBV7-2,-,few,CASSRTSYEQYF,TGTGCCAGCAGCCGGACTTCCTACGAGCAGTACTTC
TRBJ1-1,TRBV30,-,-,CAWSEEGGGPEAFF,TGTGCCTGGAGTGAAGAGGGGGGCGGCCCTGAAGCTTTCTTT
TRBJ2-6,TRBV7-6,-,once,CASSLMGGSGANVLTF,TGTGCCAGCAGCTTAATGGGAGGCTCTGGGGCCAACGTCCTGACTTTC
TRBJ1-2,TRBV27,-,many,CASSPSRGTGYTF,TGTGCCAGCAGTCCCTCCAGAGGGACCGGCTACACCTTC
TRBJ2-6,TRBV6-2/TRBV6-3,-,many,CASSRQHRTASGANVLTF,TGTGCCAGCAGTCGTCAGCACCGGACAGCCTCTGGGGCCAACGTCCTGACTTTC
TRBJ2-1,TRBV11-1,TRBD2,many,CASSQTSDDEQFF,TGTGCCAGCAGTCAGACTAGCGATGATGAGCAGTTCTTC